This T cell receptor beta chain was recorded in a study of post-analysis software for immune sequencing data. For the study at large: Clinical courses comprised relapsing-remitting, secondary progressive and progressive-relapsing multiple sclerosis. Study-wide results and limits: Clustering by F measure revealed strong co-clustering among samples prepared together in one batch. Patients had higher frequencies than controls of roughly 5 TRBV segments, including TRBV5-6, TRBV5-1 and TRBV20-1. Among multiple sclerosis patients, normalized Chao1 diversity was significantly below that of controls.

Each TCR beta cDNA library carried unique molecular identifiers. T cells numbering about 0.85 to 11 million yielded cDNA molecules that totaled about 500,000. TCRdb reprocessed the PCR reads via MiXCR and lists one record per CDR3 protein. The sample carries about 460,000 distinct CDR3 sequences, under 55% recorded once. This clonotype was seen more than once but under ten times. What it binds is unknown. CDR3 length equals 11 residues. The germline V and J ends were trimmed by 8 bases and 6 bases, with 9 bases remaining between them. Germline V gene data show CDR1 as MNHEY and CDR2 as SVGEGT. Material for sequencing was blood. This TCR came from a girl aged 10 to 17 with multiple sclerosis. The chain couples TRBV6-2 or TRBV6-3 to TRBJ2-3; D remains ambiguous. The CDR3 bases are TGTGCCAGCGAACACCTTGATACGCAGTATTTT. Translating gives CASEHLDTQYF.